The T cell receptor (beta chain) described here comes from a study of blood T cell repertoires in COVID-19. At the level of the study: Sites in the United States, Italy and Spain provided acute and convalescent COVID-19 samples. Sources were T cells, B-cell-depleted T cells, or PBMCs; the material itself was cDNA or gDNA.

Clones were sequenced by immunoSEQ multiplex PCR, and TCRdb holds only the in-frame ones, with some missing. The sample includes about 140,000 clones, approximately 81% of them seen just once. Cohorts were determined from participant-reported clinical history. Material for sequencing was PBMCs or T cells enriched from blood (not recorded which). The source is a man between 35 and 55 years old with acute COVID-19.

The DNA for the CDR3 is TGTGCCAGCTCACCAACGGACAGGCCTGGTATAAATGGCTACACCTTC. It specifies CASSPTDRPGINGYTF. The chain links TRBV18 to TRBJ1-2; TRBD1 aligns across 7 bases. The germline gives CDR1 KGHSH, CDR2 LQKENI. This CDR3 contains 16 residues. Losses at the gene ends were 2 bases for V and 6 bases for J; bases not matched to a gene: 12.